Below, 28 T cell receptor beta chains from the same sample are listed, as sequenced in a study of blood T cell repertoires in COVID-19. Libraries were prepared by immunoSEQ multiplex PCR; TCRdb keeps only in-frame clonotypes and omits some of them. The repertoire includes 200,000 or so clones, 88% of them detected once, and less than 3.5% sits in the top ten. Input material: peripheral blood. The receptors stem from a woman in her fifties or sixties with acute or convalescent COVID-19.

This chain joins TRBV18 and TRBJ2-7, with D possibly matching TRBD2 (5 bases). Germline V CDR1 and CDR2: KGHSH, LQKENI. Trimming took 6 bases from V and 3 from J, leaving 9 bases between them. The CDR3 contains 12 residues. The CDR3 reads CASSPEGYEQYF. CDR3 in DNA: TGTGCCAGCTCCCCCGAGGGCTACGAGCAGTACTTC. The full variable domain, completed using reference TRBV18 and TRBJ2-7, is NAGVMQNPRHLVRRRGQEARLRCSPMKGHSHVYWYRQLPEEGLKFMVYLQKENIIDESGMPKERFSAEFPKEGPSILRIQQVVRGDSAAYFCASSPEGYEQYFGPGTRLTVT.

The chain has TRBV5-1 and TRBJ1-4, with 8 bases that match TRBD1. The CDR3 covers 15 residues. CDR1 SGHRS and CDR2 YFSETQ come from the germline V gene. The V and J ends lost 3 bases and 4 bases, in that order; junction bases with no gene match: 5. The CDR3 DNA follows: TGCGCCAGCAGCTCGACGACAGGGGATAATGAAAAACTGTTTTTT. Its translation: CASSSTTGDNEKLFF.

In this sample, this clone turned up once. This chain joins TRBV28 and TRBJ1-4; the match to TRBD1 covers 9 bases. The CDR3 is 14 residues long. CDR1 and CDR2 (germline): MDHEN, SYDVKM. J was trimmed by 7 bases and V by 6 bases; bases with no gene match: 6. CDR3 coding DNA: TGTGCCAGCAGATGGGACAGGGCAGCTGAAAAACTGTTTTTT. It translates to CASRWDRAAEKLFF.

The chain has TRBV5-1 and TRBJ1-2; 7 bases are shared with TRBD1. The CDR3 extends over 15 amino acids. Per germline, CDR1 SGHRS and CDR2 YFSETQ. Trimming at V came to 3 bases and at J to 2 bases, leaving 7 bases not matched to a gene. CDR3 residues: CASSSPTTGNYGYTF. In nucleotides, the CDR3 is TGCGCCAGCAGCTCCCCTACGACAGGGAACTATGGCTACACCTTC.

The chain couples TRBV29-1 to TRBJ2-5, with 8 bases identical to TRBD2. Looked up from germline, CDR1 is SQVTM and CDR2 is ANQGSEA. V lost 5 bases to trimming and J lost 5 bases; unmatched junction nucleotides: 7. This CDR3 spans 13 amino acids. Written as DNA, the CDR3 is TGCAGCGTTCGCGGGGGGCGCGGGGAGACCCAGTACTTC. Protein: CSVRGGRGETQYF.

The chain is built from TRBV28 and TRBJ1-4; the match to TRBD1 covers 8 bases. The CDR3 is made up of 16 amino acids. Trimming at V came to 0 bases and at J to 4 bases, leaving 4 bases not matched to a gene. Germline CDR1 is MDHEN and CDR2 is SYDVKM. CDR3 amino acids: CASSLWAGQGNEKLFF. The CDR3 coding sequence is TGTGCCAGCAGTTTATGGGCTGGACAGGGTAATGAAAAACTGTTTTTT. Supplemented by reference TRBV28 and TRBJ1-4, the full variable domain reads DVKVTQSSRYLVKRTGEKVFLECVQDMDHENMFWYRQDPGLGLRLIYFSYDVKMKEKGDIPEGYSVSREKKERFSLILESASTNQTSMYLCASSLWAGQGNEKLFFGSGTQLSVL.

V usage is TRBV28 and J usage is TRBJ2-7; 7 bases map to TRBD1. The ends lost 6 bases at V and 4 bases at J; junction bases unmatched: 12. This CDR3 comprises 15 residues. Germline CDR1 MDHEN, CDR2 SYDVKM. As DNA, the CDR3 is TGTGCCAGCAGGAGTTTCGTCACAGGGGAATACGAGCAGTACTTC. It codes for CASRSFVTGEYEQYF.

The chain combines TRBV5-5 with TRBJ1-6; the match to TRBD1 covers 9 bases. The length of the CDR3 is 13 residues. Germline loops: CDR1 SGHKS, CDR2 YYEKEE (reference sequence). The trim removed 7 bases at V and 8 bases at J, leaving 4 bases unmatched. The CDR3 reads CASLQGAYSPLHF. The CDR3 DNA is TGTGCCAGCCTACAGGGGGCTTATTCACCCCTCCACTTT.

The chain joins TRBV19 to TRBJ1-1, with 9 positions matching TRBD1. CDR3 length equals 14 residues. The trim removed 8 bases at V and 9 bases at J, leaving 13 bases unmatched. In germline, CDR1 is LNHDA, CDR2 SQIVND (reference sequence). CDR3 DNA sequence: TGTGCCAGTGCTAGCCGTGGGACAGGGCGTAAAGCTTTCTTT. Translating gives CASASRGTGRKAFF.

The J gene is TRBJ2-1, the V gene TRBV28; D call uncertain. The germline V gene has CDR1 MDHEN and CDR2 SYDVKM. V was trimmed by 7 bases and J by 0 bases, leaving 13 bases between them. The CDR3 loop spans 15 amino acids. The CDR3 nucleotides are TGTGCCAGCATGAGTTGGAGTCGCTCCTACAATGAGCAGTTCTTC. Encoded protein: CASMSWSRSYNEQFF.

This clone was seen only once. J is TRBJ2-7 and V is TRBV28; the match to TRBD2 covers 7 bases. The CDR3 contains 17 residues. V dropped 9 bases and J dropped 1; count of bases not matched to a gene: 18. The germline CDR1 and CDR2 sequences are MDHEN and SYDVKM. CDR3 DNA: TGTGCCAGTTGCTCGGCGGGGGTTTCGGATTCTTCCTACGAGCAGTACTTC. Residues: CASCSAGVSDSSYEQYF. Based on the CDR3 plus reference TRBV28 and TRBJ2-7, the full variable domain is DVKVTQSSRYLVKRTGEKVFLECVQDMDHENMFWYRQDPGLGLRLIYFSYDVKMKEKGDIPEGYSVSREKKERFSLILESASTNQTSMYLCASCSAGVSDSSYEQYFGPGTRLTVT.

This rearrangement joins TRBV29-1 to TRBJ2-5; weak D call: TRBD1 (6 bases). Germline V gene sequence: CDR1 SQVTM, CDR2 ANQGSEA. The CDR3 sequence is 15 residues long. Trimming stripped 2 bases from V and 5 bases from J, with 18 bases between. CDR3 in amino acids: CSVERVGGHGETQYF. The CDR3 region has the DNA TGCAGCGTTGAACGAGTAGGGGGACATGGGGAGACCCAGTACTTC.

The chain couples TRBV19 to TRBJ2-7; D may be TRBD2 (7 bases). This CDR3 is 15 amino acids long. Trimming pared 3 bases from V and 1 base from J, leaving 13 bases between. CDR1 is LNHDA and CDR2 is SQIVND in the germline V gene (reference sequence). The CDR3 nucleotides read TGTGCCAGTAGTATCGAGGGAGGGGGATCCTACGAGCAGTACTTC. Its protein product is CASSIEGGGSYEQYF.

This chain connects TRBV4-1 to TRBJ2-5; the D is unclear. Germline V gene sequence: CDR1 MGHRA, CDR2 YSYEKL. The CDR3 spans 14 residues. V was shortened by 4 bases and J by 2 bases, with 11 bases between the two germline ends. In nucleotides, the CDR3 is TGCGCCAGCAGCCTCAGCGAGACTCAAGAGACCCAGTACTTC. Its translation: CASSLSETQETQYF.

This chain uses TRBV5-1 with TRBJ2-1, with 11 bases lining up with TRBD2. The J segment lost 5 bases and the V segment lost 1 base, leaving 8 bases of the junction unmatched. The CDR3 totals 17 residues. Germline V lookup: CDR1 SGHRS, CDR2 YFSETQ. CDR3 DNA: TGCGCCAGCAGCTTGCTTCGAACGGGACTAGCGGACAATGAGCAGTTCTTC. This encodes CASSLLRTGLADNEQFF.

The chain links TRBV19 to TRBJ1-1; 7 bases fit TRBD1. Looked up from germline, CDR1 is LNHDA and CDR2 is SQIVND (reference sequence). The CDR3 loop spans 16 amino acids. V dropped 7 bases and J dropped 2; count of bases not matched to a gene: 13. The CDR3 region is CASTQGPGTANTEAFF. CDR3 DNA: TGTGCCAGTACGCAAGGTCCCGGGACAGCCAACACTGAAGCTTTCTTT.

The chain carries TRBV5-8 and TRBJ2-3; D perhaps matches TRBD2 (6 bases). The CDR3 has 15 amino acids. Trimming removed 4 bases at V and 6 bases at J, with 18 bases between. CDR1 is SGHTS and CDR2 is YDEGEE in the germline V gene. The CDR3 loop is CASSRDSVSQDTQYF. CDR3 DNA sequence: TGTGCCAGCAGCCGGGACTCGGTTAGTCAGGATACGCAGTATTTT.

This chain joins TRBV28 and TRBJ1-4; D unclear. The V and J ends lost 10 bases and 7 bases respectively, with 7 bases between them. Germline-derived CDR1 and CDR2 are MDHEN and SYDVKM. This CDR3 contains 10 residues. This CDR3 is CATSREKLFF. The DNA of the CDR3 is TGTGCCACCTCCCGTGAAAAACTGTTTTTT.

The chain joins TRBV6-5 to TRBJ2-7; 7 bases fit TRBD1. J lost 2 bases, V lost 8 bases, and 6 bases had no gene match. The V gene's germline CDR1 is MNHEY and CDR2 SVGAGI. This CDR3 region has 13 residues. The CDR3 protein is CASGQQGTYEQYF. The CDR3 DNA follows: TGTGCCAGCGGCCAACAGGGGACCTACGAGCAGTACTTC.

V is TRBV6-5 and J is TRBJ2-3; 12 nucleotides agree with TRBD2. J gave up 9 bases and V 0 bases, and 7 bases lay outside the gene matches. There are 16 residues in the CDR3. CDR1 is MNHEY and CDR2 is SVGAGI in the germline V gene. The CDR3 DNA reads TGTGCCAGCAGTTACTCGACGGCTAGCGGGGGGGCCACGCAGTATTTT. It translates to CASSYSTASGGATQYF.

V gene TRBV11-3 combines with J gene TRBJ1-1, with 10 bases that match TRBD1. This CDR3 spans 18 amino acids. The germline gives CDR1 SGHNT, CDR2 YENEEA. After removal of 5 bases from V and 3 bases from J, the junction contained 15 bases not matched to a gene. The CDR3 DNA follows: TGTGCCAGCAGCAACTCCGGGACAGGGGTCCAGGGGGACACTGAAGCTTTCTTT. It encodes CASSNSGTGVQGDTEAFF.

The chain has TRBV10-1 and TRBJ2-5, with 8 bases lining up with TRBD1. The J segment lost 1 base and the V segment lost 6 bases, leaving 7 bases of the junction unmatched. The germline gives CDR1 WNHNN, CDR2 SYGVQD (reference sequence). The CDR3 spans 15 residues. The CDR3 sequence: CASSGDRGRQETQYF. For the CDR3, the DNA is TGCGCCAGCAGCGGCGACAGGGGCCGCCAAGAGACCCAGTACTTC.

The chain joins TRBV7-2 to TRBJ1-2; no definite D call. Trimming removed 2 bases from V and 5 bases from J, with 15 bases in between. Germline assignment: CDR1 SGHTA and CDR2 FQGNSA. The CDR3 covers 15 residues. CDR3 residues: CASSLRYRTLYGYTF. In nucleotides, the CDR3 is TGTGCCAGCAGCTTAAGGTACAGAACTCTATATGGCTACACCTTC.

This chain joins TRBV19 and TRBJ2-7, with 9 bases aligning to TRBD1. The CDR3 totals 14 residues. Germline V CDR1 and CDR2: LNHDA, SQIVND (reference sequence). J was trimmed by 3 bases and V by 3 bases; bases with no gene match: 3. The CDR3 region is CASSIWDRDYEQYF. For the CDR3, the DNA is TGTGCCAGTAGTATCTGGGACAGGGACTACGAGCAGTACTTC.

This clone was detected once. The rearrangement joins TRBV30 to TRBJ2-5; 8 bases are a match to TRBD1. Germline V gives CDR1 GTSNPN, CDR2 SVGIG (reference sequence). The V segment lost 0 bases and the J segment 5 bases; nucleotides outside the gene matches: 5. The CDR3 totals 14 residues. The CDR3 region has the DNA TGTGCCTGGAGTGTACCAGGGGGCTGGGAGACCCAGTACTTC. It translates to CAWSVPGGWETQYF.

CDR3: CASSRDRPLAGDNEQFF. As DNA, the CDR3 is TGTGCCAGCTCACGCGACCGGCCACTAGCGGGGGACAATGAGCAGTTCTTC. This chain links TRBV18 with TRBJ2-1, with 11 bases fitting TRBD2. The length of the CDR3 is 17 residues. The ends lost 4 bases at V and 5 bases at J; junction bases unmatched: 10. The V gene's germline CDR1 is KGHSH and CDR2 LQKENI.

The rearrangement uses TRBV28 and TRBJ2-3; 8 bases fit TRBD2. CDR1 is MDHEN and CDR2 is SYDVKM in the germline V gene. The CDR3 runs 16 residues. Unmatched junction bases numbered 8, after V lost 2 bases and J lost 4 bases. This CDR3 reads CASSLSGSGASDTQYF. In nucleotides, the CDR3 is TGTGCCAGCAGTTTAAGCGGGAGTGGGGCCTCAGATACGCAGTATTTT.

The chain joins TRBV24-1 to TRBJ2-1; a possible D gene is TRBD2 (6 bases). The CDR3 covers 16 residues. CDR1 is KGHDR and CDR2 is SFDVKD in the germline V gene. V dropped 4 bases and J dropped 4 bases, with 16 bases sitting between them. In DNA form, the CDR3 reads TGTGCCACCAGTGAATCTGTAGCGGCATGGTACAATGAGCAGTTCTTC. It encodes CATSESVAAWYNEQFF.